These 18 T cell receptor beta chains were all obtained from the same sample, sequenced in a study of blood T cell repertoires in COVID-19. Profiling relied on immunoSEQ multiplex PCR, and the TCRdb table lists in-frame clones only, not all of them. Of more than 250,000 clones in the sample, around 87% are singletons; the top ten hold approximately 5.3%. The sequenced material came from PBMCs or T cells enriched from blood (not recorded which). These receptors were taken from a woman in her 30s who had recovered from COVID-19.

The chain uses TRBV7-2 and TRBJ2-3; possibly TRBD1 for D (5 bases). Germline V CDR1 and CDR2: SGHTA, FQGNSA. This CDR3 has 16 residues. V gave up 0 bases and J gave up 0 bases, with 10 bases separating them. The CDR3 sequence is CASSLARQGSTDTQYF. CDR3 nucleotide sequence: TGTGCCAGCAGCTTAGCGCGGCAGGGCAGCACAGATACGCAGTATTTT.

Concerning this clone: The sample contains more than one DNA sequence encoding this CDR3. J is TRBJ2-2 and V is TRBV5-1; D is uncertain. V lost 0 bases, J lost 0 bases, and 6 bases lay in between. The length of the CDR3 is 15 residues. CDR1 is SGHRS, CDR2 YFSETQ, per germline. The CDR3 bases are TGCGCCAGCAGCTTGGCCGGTGCGAACACCGGGGAGCTGTTTTTT. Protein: CASSLAGANTGELFF.

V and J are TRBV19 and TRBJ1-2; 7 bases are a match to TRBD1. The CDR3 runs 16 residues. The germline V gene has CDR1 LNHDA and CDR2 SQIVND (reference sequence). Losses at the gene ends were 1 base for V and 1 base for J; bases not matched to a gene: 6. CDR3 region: CASSIVPGQFNYGYTF. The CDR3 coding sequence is TGTGCCAGTAGTATAGTCCCGGGACAGTTTAACTATGGCTACACCTTC. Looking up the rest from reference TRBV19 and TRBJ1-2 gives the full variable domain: DGGITQSPKYLFRKEGQNVTLSCEQNLNHDAMYWYRQDPGQGLRLIYYSQIVNDFQKGDIAEGYSVSREKKESFPLTVTSAQKNPTAFYLCASSIVPGQFNYGYTFGSGTRLTVV.

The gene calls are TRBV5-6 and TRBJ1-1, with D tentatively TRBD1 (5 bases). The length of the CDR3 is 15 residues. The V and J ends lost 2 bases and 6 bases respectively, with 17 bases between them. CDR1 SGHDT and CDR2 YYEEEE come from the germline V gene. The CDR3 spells CASSFYFGGSAEAFF. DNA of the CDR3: TGTGCCAGCAGCTTTTATTTCGGGGGTTCCGCTGAAGCTTTCTTT.

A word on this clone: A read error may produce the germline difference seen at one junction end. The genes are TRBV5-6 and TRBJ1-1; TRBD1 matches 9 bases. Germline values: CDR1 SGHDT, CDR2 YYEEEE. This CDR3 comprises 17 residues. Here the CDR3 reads CASSYMTGTGIPTEPFF. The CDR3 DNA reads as TGTGCCAGCAGCTATATGACCGGGACAGGGATCCCCACTGAACCTTTCTTT.

CDR3 in amino acids: CAWTLGSSTDTQYF. CDR3 coding DNA: TGTGCCTGGACTCTCGGTTCCAGCACAGATACGCAGTATTTT. The chain employs TRBV30 and TRBJ2-3, with no clear D. CDR1 GTSNPN and CDR2 SVGIG come from the germline V gene (reference sequence). The V end lost 4 bases, the J end lost 0 bases, and 11 bases lay between the germline ends. The CDR3 spans 14 residues.

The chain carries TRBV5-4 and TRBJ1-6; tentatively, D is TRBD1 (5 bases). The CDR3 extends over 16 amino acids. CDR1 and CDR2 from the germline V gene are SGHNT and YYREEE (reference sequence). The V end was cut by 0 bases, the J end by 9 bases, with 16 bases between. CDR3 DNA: TGTGCCAGCAGCTTGGGCGGCACAGGTCGCTTTTCACCCCTCCACTTT. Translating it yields CASSLGGTGRFSPLHF.

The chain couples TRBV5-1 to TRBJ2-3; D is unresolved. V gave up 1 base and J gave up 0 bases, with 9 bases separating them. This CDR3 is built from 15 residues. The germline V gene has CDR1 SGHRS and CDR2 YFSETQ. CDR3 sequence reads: CASSLSITSTDTQYF. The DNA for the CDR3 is TGCGCCAGCAGCTTGAGCATTACCAGCACAGATACGCAGTATTTT.

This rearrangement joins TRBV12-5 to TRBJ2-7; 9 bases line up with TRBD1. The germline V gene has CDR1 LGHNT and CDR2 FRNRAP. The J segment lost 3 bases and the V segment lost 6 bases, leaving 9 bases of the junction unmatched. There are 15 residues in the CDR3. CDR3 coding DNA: TGTGCTAGTGGACGTGCAAAGACAGGGGGCTACGAGCAGTACTTC. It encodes CASGRAKTGGYEQYF.

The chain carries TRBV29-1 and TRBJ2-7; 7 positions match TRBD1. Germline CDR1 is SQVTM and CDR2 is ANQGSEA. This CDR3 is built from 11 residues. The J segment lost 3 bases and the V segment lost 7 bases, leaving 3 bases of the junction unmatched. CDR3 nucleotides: TGCAGCGGGGGGACAGTCTACGAGCAGTACTTC. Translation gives CSGGTVYEQYF.

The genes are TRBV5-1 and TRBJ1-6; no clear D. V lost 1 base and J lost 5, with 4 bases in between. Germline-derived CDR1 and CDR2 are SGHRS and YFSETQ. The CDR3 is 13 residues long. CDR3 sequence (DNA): TGCGCCAGCAGCTTGACAGATAATTCACCCCTCCACTTT. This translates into CASSLTDNSPLHF.

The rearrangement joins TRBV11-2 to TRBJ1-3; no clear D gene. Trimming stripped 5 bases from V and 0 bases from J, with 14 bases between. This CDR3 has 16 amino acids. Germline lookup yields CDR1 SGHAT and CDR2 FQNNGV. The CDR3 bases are TGTGCCAGCAGCGTCGACACGCCGACCTCTGGAAACACCATATATTTT. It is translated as CASSVDTPTSGNTIYF.

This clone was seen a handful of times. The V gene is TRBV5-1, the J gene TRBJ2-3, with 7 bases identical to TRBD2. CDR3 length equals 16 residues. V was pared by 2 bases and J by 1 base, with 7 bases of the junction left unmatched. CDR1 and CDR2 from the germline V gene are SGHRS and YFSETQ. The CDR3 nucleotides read TGCGCCAGCAGCTTTACTAGCGACGGCGGCACAGATACGCAGTATTTT. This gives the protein CASSFTSDGGTDTQYF.

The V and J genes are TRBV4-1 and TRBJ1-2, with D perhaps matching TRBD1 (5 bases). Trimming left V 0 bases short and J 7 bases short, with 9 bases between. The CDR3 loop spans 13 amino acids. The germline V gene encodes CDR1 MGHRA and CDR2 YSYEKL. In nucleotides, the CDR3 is TGCGCCAGCAGCCAAGAGGTTAGGGGTGGCTACACCTTC. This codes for CASSQEVRGGYTF.

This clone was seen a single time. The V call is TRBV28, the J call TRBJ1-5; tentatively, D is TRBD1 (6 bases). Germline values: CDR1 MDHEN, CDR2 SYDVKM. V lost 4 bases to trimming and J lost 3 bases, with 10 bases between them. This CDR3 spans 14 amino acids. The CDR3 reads CASSSGTPNQPQHF. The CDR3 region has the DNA TGTGCCAGCAGTTCGGGGACACCCAATCAGCCCCAGCATTTT.

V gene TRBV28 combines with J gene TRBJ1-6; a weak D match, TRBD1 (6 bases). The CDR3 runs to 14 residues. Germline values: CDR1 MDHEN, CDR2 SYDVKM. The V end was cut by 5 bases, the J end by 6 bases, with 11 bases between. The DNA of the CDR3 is TGTGCCAGCAGTCCCCCAGGGGTTAATTCACCCCTCCACTTT. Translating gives CASSPPGVNSPLHF.

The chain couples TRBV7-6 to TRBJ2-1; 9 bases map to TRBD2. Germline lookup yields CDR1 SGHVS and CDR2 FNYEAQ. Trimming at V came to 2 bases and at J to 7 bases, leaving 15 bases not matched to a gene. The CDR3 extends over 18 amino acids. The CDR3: CASSLTPRGGASLNEQFF. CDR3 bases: TGTGCCAGCAGCTTAACTCCGCGCGGGGGGGCCTCGTTGAATGAGCAGTTCTTC.

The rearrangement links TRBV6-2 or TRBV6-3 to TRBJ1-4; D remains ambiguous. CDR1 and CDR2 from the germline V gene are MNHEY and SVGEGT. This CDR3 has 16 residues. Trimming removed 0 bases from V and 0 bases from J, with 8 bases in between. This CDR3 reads CASSYSSPSTNEKLFF. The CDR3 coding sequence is TGTGCCAGCAGTTACTCTTCCCCTTCAACTAATGAAAAACTGTTTTTT.